Each of the 14 T cell receptor beta chains below was sequenced from the same sample in a study of shared clonotypes between healthy human individuals. Generated by immunoSEQ multiplex PCR, the TCRdb table keeps only in-frame clones and is missing some. Here the sample spans 110,000 or so clones, around two thirds being singletons. The specimen sequenced was memory CD8+ T cells sorted from blood. Regarding subset: CD45RO+ cells pooled with CCR7-negative TemRA cells. The receptors shown here come from a young woman in good health.

The V gene is TRBV20-1, the J gene TRBJ1-1; no reliable D call. This CDR3 contains 9 residues. V was clipped by 8 bases and J by 9 bases, with 10 bases between them. Germline-derived CDR1 and CDR2 are DFQATT and SNEGSKA (reference sequence). The DNA for the CDR3 is TGCAGTCTGCAGTGGAAAGCTTTCTTT. Translation: CSLQWKAFF.

The sample holds a few counts of this clone. The V call is TRBV11-2, the J call TRBJ2-5; a weak D match, TRBD2 (6 bases). The CDR3 is 15 residues long. V lost 3 bases to trimming and J lost 6 bases, with 17 bases between them. Looked up from germline, CDR1 is SGHAT and CDR2 is FQNNGV. The CDR3 sequence is CASSFVYGSEKTQYF. In nucleotides, the CDR3 is TGTGCCAGCAGCTTTGTGTACGGGAGTGAAAAGACCCAGTACTTC.

The chain is built from TRBV5-1 and TRBJ1-3; 7 bases align to TRBD1. V shed 0 bases, J shed 4 bases, and the junction held 1 base outside the gene matches. CDR1 is SGHRS, CDR2 YFSETQ, per germline. The CDR3 extends over 14 amino acids. This CDR3 is CASSLGTGGNTIYF. CDR3 sequence (DNA): TGCGCCAGCAGCTTGGGGACAGGAGGAAACACCATATATTTT.

The genes are TRBV9 and TRBJ1-1; D is unclear. The germline gives CDR1 SGDLS, CDR2 YYNGEE. The CDR3 has 15 amino acids. Trimming removed 4 bases from V and 2 bases from J, with 15 bases in between. In nucleotides, the CDR3 is TGTGCCAGCAGCCCAAACCCCGACCCTAACACTGAAGCTTTCTTT. Its protein is CASSPNPDPNTEAFF.

At least ten counts were recorded for this clone. J is TRBJ1-3 and V is TRBV2; 12 nucleotides line up with TRBD1. Germline values: CDR1 SNHLY, CDR2 FYNNEI. J gave up 3 bases and V 9 bases, and 12 bases lay outside the gene matches. The CDR3 spans 17 residues. The chain's CDR3 is CASTGTGGVFGGNTIYF. The DNA for the CDR3 is TGTGCCAGTACCGGGACAGGGGGCGTATTTGGTGGAAACACCATATATTTT.

The genes are TRBV4-1 and TRBJ2-7, with 11 bases fitting TRBD2. Germline assignment: CDR1 MGHRA and CDR2 YSYEKL. The CDR3 runs 15 residues. V was clipped by 4 bases and J by 6 bases; unmatched bases: 8. CDR3 coding DNA: TGCGCCAGCAGCCGCGCTCCCACTAGCGGGGGCGAGCAGTACTTC. Its translation is CASSRAPTSGGEQYF.

This chain links TRBV6-6 with TRBJ1-5; no clear D gene. CDR3 size: 14 residues. Germline V gene data show CDR1 as MNHNY and CDR2 as SVGAGI (reference sequence). The V gene lost 2 bases and the J gene lost 7 bases, with 12 bases spanning the gap. Written as DNA, the CDR3 is TGTGCCAGCAGTTACACGGACTCTTTACAGCCCCAGCATTTT. Translated: CASSYTDSLQPQHF.

The rearrangement links TRBV7-9 to TRBJ2-7; unclear D gene. Germline lookup yields CDR1 SEHNR and CDR2 FQNEAQ (reference sequence). V was pared by 7 bases and J by 1 base, with 8 bases between. This CDR3 has 12 amino acids. DNA of the CDR3: TGTGCCAGCACCCAAGGGTCCTACGAGCAGTACTTC. It is translated as CASTQGSYEQYF.

The gene calls are TRBV9 and TRBJ2-3, with D perhaps being TRBD1 or TRBD2 (5 bases each). The CDR3 length is 15 residues. The germline gives CDR1 SGDLS, CDR2 YYNGEE. Trimming removed 4 bases from V and 5 bases from J, with 17 bases in between. The chain's CDR3 is CASSPVTGPGDTQYF. CDR3 nucleotide sequence: TGTGCCAGCAGCCCGGTGACGGGGCCGGGAGATACGCAGTATTTT.

The rearrangement joins TRBV7-9 to TRBJ2-1; 9 bases map to TRBD2. V lost 2 bases and J lost 7; bases outside the gene matches: 15. This CDR3 comprises 18 residues. CDR1 SEHNR and CDR2 FQNEAQ come from the germline V gene (reference sequence). The CDR3: CASSLLRWGTSMVNEQFF. The CDR3 bases are TGTGCCAGCAGCTTACTCCGATGGGGGACTAGCATGGTGAATGAGCAGTTCTTC.

The rearrangement uses TRBV7-8 and TRBJ1-2, with TRBD1 as a possible D gene (6 bases). V lost 8 bases, J lost 7 bases, and 23 bases lay in between. This CDR3 contains 15 residues. Germline assignment: CDR1 SGHVS and CDR2 FQNEAQ. The CDR3 spells CASVSLKRGTGGYTF. In DNA, the CDR3 is TGTGCCAGCGTGAGTTTGAAGAGGGGGACTGGTGGCTACACCTTC.

This clone was observed at least ten times. CDR3 sequence: CASSPPGDNTEAFF. DNA of the CDR3: TGTGCCAGCAGCCCACCAGGGGATAACACTGAAGCTTTCTTT. V and J are TRBV4-2 and TRBJ1-1; possible D gene TRBD1, 6 bases. The V and J ends lost 4 bases and 2 bases respectively, with 11 bases between them. This CDR3 comprises 14 residues. Germline CDR1 reads LGHNA; CDR2 reads YNFKEQ.

The chain employs TRBV4-2 and TRBJ2-7, with 7 bases that match TRBD2. The CDR3 contains 16 residues. V shed 1 base, J shed 0 bases, and the junction held 6 bases outside the gene matches. Germline CDR1 LGHNA, CDR2 YNFKEQ. The CDR3 loop is CASSQGTGGSSYEQYF. The CDR3 DNA reads TGTGCCAGCAGCCAAGGAACGGGAGGCAGCTCCTACGAGCAGTACTTC.

The chain links TRBV7-6 to TRBJ2-1; D gene ambiguous. This CDR3 is built from 15 residues. V dropped 5 bases and J dropped 0 bases, with 11 bases sitting between them. CDR1 and CDR2 from the germline V gene are SGHVS and FNYEAQ. The CDR3 here is CASSRTRSSYNEQFF. The CDR3 nucleotides are TGTGCCAGCAGCCGGACGCGGAGCTCCTACAATGAGCAGTTCTTC.